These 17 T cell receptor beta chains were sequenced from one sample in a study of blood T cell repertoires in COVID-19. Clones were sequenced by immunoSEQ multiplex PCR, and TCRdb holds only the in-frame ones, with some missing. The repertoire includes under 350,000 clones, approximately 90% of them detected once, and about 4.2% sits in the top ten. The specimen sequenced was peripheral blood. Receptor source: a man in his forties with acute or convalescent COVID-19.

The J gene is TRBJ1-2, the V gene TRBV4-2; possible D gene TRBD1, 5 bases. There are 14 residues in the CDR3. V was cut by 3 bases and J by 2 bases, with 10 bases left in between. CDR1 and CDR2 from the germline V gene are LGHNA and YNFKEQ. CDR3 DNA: TGTGCCAGCAGCCATACAGGCGAGAACTATGGCTACACCTTC. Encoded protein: CASSHTGENYGYTF.

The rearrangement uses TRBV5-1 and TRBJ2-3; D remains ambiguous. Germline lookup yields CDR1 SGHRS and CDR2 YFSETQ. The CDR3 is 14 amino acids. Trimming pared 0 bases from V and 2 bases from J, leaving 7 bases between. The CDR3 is CASSLEQTTDTQYF. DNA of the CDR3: TGCGCCAGCAGCTTGGAACAGACCACAGATACGCAGTATTTT. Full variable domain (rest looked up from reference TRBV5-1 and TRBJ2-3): KAGVTQTPRYLIKTRGQQVTLSCSPISGHRSVSWYQQTPGQGLQFLFEYFSETQRNKGNFPGRFSGRQFSNSRSEMNVSTLELGDSALYLCASSLEQTTDTQYFGPGTRLTVL.

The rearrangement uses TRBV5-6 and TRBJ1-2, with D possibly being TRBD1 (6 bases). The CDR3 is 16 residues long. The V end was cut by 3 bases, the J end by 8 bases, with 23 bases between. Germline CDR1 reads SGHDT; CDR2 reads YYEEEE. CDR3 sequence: CASSSLNPAGAGGYTF. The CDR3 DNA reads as TGTGCCAGCAGCTCCCTCAATCCCGCGGGGGCAGGAGGCTACACCTTC.

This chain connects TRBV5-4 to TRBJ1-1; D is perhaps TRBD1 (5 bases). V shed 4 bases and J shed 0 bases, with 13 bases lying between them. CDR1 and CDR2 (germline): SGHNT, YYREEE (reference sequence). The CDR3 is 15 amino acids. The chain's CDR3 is CASSPTAGLNTEAFF. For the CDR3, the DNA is TGTGCCAGCAGCCCCACTGCAGGGTTGAACACTGAAGCTTTCTTT.

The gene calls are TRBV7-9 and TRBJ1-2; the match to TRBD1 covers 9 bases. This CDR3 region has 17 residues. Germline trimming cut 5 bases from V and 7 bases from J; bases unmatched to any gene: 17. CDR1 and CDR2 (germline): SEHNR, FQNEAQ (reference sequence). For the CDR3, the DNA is TGTGCCAGCAGCCGTTTCATAGAGGACAGGGGTAAGGGTGGCTACACCTTC. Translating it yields CASSRFIEDRGKGGYTF. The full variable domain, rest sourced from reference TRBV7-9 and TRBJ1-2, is DTGVSQNPRHKITKRGQNVTFRCDPISEHNRLYWYRQTLGQGPEFLTYFQNEAQLEKSRLLSDRFSAERPKGSFSTLEIQRTEQGDSAMYLCASSRFIEDRGKGGYTFGSGTRLTVV.

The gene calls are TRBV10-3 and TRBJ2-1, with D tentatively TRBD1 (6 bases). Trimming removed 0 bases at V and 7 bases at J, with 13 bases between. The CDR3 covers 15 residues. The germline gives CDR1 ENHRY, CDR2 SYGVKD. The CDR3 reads CAISESGQGWNEQFF. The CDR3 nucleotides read TGTGCCATCAGTGAGTCGGGTCAGGGGTGGAATGAGCAGTTCTTC.

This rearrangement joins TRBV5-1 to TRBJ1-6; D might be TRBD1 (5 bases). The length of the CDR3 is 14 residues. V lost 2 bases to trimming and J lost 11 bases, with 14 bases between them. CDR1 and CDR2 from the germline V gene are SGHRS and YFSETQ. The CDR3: CASSFNAGTPPLHF. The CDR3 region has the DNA TGCGCCAGCAGCTTCAATGCCGGGACTCCACCCCTCCACTTT. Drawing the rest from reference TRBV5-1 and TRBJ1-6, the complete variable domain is KAGVTQTPRYLIKTRGQQVTLSCSPISGHRSVSWYQQTPGQGLQFLFEYFSETQRNKGNFPGRFSGRQFSNSRSEMNVSTLELGDSALYLCASSFNAGTPPLHFGNGTRLTVT.

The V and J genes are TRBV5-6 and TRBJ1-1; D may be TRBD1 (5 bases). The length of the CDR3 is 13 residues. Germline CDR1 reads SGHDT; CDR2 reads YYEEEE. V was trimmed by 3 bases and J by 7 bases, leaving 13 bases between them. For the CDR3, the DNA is TGTGCCAGCAGCTCTCCTATGGGGCATGAAGCTTTCTTT. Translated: CASSSPMGHEAFF.

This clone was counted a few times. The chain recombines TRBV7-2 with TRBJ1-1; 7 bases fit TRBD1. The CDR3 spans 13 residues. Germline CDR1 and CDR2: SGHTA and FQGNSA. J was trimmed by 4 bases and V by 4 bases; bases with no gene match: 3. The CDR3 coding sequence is TGTGCCAGCAGCTCATACAGGGGCACTGAAGCTTTCTTT. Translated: CASSSYRGTEAFF. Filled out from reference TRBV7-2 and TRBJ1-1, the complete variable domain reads GAGVSQSPSNKVTEKGKDVELRCDPISGHTALYWYRQSLGQGLEFLIYFQGNSAPDKSGLPSDRFSAERTGGSVSTLTIQRTQQEDSAVYLCASSSYRGTEAFFGQGTRLTVV.

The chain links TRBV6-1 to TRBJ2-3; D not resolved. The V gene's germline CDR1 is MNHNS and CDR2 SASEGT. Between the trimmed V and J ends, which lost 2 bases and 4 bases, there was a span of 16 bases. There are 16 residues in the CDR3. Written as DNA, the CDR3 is TGTGCCAGCAGTGAATTGGGCCCGCTCCTGGCAGATACGCAGTATTTT. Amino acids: CASSELGPLLADTQYF.

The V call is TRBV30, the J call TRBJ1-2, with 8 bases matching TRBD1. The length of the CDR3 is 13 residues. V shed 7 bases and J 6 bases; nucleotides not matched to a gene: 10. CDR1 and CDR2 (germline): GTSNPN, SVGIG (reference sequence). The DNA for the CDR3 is TGTGCCTATACCAGGGGGCAGGTTGATGGCTACACCTTC. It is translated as CAYTRGQVDGYTF.

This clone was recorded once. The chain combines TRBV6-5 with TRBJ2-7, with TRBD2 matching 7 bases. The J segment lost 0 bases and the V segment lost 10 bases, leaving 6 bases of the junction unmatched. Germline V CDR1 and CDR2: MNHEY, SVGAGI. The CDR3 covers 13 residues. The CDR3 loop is CAISRGVSYEQYF. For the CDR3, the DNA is TGTGCCATCTCCCGGGGGGTCTCCTACGAGCAGTACTTC.

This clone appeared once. The CDR3 loop reads CASGIRTGYEQFF. The CDR3, as DNA: TGTGCTAGTGGTATTAGGACAGGCTATGAGCAGTTCTTC. The genes are TRBV12-5 and TRBJ2-1, with 7 nucleotides matching TRBD1. The CDR3 consists of 13 residues. J lost 8 bases, V lost 5 bases, and 6 bases had no gene match. CDR1 is LGHNT, CDR2 FRNRAP, per germline.

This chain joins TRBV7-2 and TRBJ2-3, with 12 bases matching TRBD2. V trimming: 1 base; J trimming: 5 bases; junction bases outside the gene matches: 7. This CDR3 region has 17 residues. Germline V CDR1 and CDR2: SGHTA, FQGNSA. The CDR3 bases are TGTGCCAGCAGCTTAGGTCTAGCGGGGGGGCAAGTAGATACGCAGTATTTT. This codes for CASSLGLAGGQVDTQYF.

This CDR3 reads CASSQDPPVTEAFF. The CDR3 coding sequence is TGTGCCAGCAGCCAAGATCCCCCCGTTACTGAAGCTTTCTTT. The genes are TRBV14 and TRBJ1-1, with unresolved D. V was cut by 0 bases and J by 5 bases, with 10 bases left in between. Germline loops: CDR1 SGHDN, CDR2 FVKESK. This CDR3 spans 14 amino acids.

CDR3 nucleotides: TGCGCCAGCAGTGAGTCATCCGTGACCGGGGAGCTGTTTTTT. Amino acids: CASSESSVTGELFF. This rearrangement joins TRBV10-1 to TRBJ2-2; D ambiguous. V dropped 0 bases and J dropped 5 bases, with 7 bases sitting between them. CDR3 length equals 14 residues. Germline V gives CDR1 WNHNN, CDR2 SYGVQD (reference sequence).

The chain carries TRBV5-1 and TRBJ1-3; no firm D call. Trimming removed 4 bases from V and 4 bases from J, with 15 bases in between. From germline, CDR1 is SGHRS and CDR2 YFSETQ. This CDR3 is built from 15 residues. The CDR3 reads CASSPVAGYGNTIYF. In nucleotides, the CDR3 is TGCGCCAGCAGCCCGGTTGCGGGGTACGGAAACACCATATATTTT.